Sequencing of this TCR beta chain was carried out in a study of blood T cell repertoires in COVID-19. The wider study: The analysed material was cDNA or gDNA that came from T cells, B-cell-depleted T cells, or PBMCs.

TCRdb keeps only in-frame clones here, not all; method: immunoSEQ multiplex PCR. The table records 65,000 to 95,000 clones, approximately 80% of them present only once. CDR1 is ENHRY, CDR2 SYGVKD, per germline. With 4 bases clipped from V and 3 bases from J, the junction kept 1 base outside the gene matches. There are 13 residues in the CDR3. The receptor's source is an elderly man with active or convalescent COVID-19. The material sequenced was peripheral blood. The V call is TRBV10-3, the J call TRBJ2-5; 8 bases map to TRBD1. CDR3 in DNA: TGTGCCATCAGTGGGGGACAGGAAGAGACCCAGTACTTC. This sequence encodes CAISGGQEETQYF.